This TCR beta chain was retrieved from a study of blood T cell repertoires in COVID-19. Study overall: From the United States, Italy and Spain came samples of acute and convalescent COVID-19. The analysed material was cDNA or gDNA that came from T cells, B-cell-depleted T cells, or PBMCs.

Authors' processing steps: The assay estimated nucleated cells by amplifying reference gene primers. Sequenced by immunoSEQ multiplex PCR; TCRdb stores in-frame clones only, minus some. D and trimming were read from the DNA, whereas the V and J calls and clone size are those reported in that table. The sample consists of approximately 88,000 clones, around three quarters of them appearing once. Trimming removed 4 bases from V and 3 bases from J; junction bases left unmatched: 9. This CDR3 contains 15 residues. Germline CDR1 is SGHTS and CDR2 is YDEGEE. The clonotype comes from a human donor in a cohort sampled during active COVID-19. Sequenced: peripheral blood. V and J are TRBV5-8 and TRBJ2-7, with 8 positions matching TRBD1. CDR3 sequence (DNA): TGTGCCAGCAGCGGGGACAGGCAACAATTCTACGAGCAGTACTTC. This encodes CASSGDRQQFYEQYF.